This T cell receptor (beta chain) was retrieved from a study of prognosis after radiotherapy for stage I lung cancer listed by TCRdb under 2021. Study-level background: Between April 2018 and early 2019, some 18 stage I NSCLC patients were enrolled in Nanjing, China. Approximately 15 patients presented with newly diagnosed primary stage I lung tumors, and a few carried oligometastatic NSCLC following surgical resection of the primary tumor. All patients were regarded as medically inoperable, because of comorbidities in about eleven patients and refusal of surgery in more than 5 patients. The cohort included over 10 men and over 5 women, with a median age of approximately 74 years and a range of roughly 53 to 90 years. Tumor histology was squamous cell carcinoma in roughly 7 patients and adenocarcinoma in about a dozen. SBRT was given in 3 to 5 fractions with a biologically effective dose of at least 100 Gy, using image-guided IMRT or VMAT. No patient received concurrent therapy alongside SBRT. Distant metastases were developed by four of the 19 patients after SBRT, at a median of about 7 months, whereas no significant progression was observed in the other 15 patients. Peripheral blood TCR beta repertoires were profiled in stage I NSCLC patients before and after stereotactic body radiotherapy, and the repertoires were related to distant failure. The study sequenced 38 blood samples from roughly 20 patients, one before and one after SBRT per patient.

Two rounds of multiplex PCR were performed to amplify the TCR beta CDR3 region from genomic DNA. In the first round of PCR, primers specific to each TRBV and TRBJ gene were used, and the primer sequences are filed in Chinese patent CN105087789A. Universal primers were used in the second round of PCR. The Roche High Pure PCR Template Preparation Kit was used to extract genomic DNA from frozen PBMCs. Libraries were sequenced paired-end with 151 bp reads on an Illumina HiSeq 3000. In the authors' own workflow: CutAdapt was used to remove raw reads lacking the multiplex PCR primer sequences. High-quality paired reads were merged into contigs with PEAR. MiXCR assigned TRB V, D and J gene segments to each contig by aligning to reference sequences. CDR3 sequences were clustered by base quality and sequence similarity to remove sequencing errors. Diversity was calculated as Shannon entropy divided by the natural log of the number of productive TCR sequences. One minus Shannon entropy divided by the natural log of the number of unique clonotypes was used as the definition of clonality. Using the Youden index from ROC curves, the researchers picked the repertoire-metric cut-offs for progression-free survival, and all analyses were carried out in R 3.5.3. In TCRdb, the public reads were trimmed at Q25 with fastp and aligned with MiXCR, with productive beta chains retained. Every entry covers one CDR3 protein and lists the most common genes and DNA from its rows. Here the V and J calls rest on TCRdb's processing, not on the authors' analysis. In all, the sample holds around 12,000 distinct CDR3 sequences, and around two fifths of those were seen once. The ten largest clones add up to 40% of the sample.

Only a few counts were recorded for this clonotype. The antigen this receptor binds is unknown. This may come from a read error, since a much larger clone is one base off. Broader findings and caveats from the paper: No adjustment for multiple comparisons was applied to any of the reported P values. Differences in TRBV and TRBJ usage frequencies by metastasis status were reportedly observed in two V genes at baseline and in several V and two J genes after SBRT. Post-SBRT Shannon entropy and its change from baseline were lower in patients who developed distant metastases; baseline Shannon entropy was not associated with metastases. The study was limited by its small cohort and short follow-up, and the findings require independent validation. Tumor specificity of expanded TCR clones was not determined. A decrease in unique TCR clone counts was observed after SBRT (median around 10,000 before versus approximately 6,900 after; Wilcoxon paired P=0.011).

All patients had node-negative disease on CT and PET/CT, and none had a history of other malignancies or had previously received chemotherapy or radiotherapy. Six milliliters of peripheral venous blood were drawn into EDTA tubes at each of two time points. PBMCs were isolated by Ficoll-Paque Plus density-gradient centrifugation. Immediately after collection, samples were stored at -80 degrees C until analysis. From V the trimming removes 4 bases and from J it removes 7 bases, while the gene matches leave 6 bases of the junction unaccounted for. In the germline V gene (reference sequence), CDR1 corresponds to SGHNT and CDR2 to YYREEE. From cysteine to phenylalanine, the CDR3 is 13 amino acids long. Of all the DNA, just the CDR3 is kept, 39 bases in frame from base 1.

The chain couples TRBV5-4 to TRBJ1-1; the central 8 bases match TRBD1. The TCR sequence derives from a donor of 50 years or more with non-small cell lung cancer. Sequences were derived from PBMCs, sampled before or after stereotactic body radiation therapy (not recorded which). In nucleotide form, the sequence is TGTGCCAGCAGCCAGGCGACAGGGGTTGAAGCTTTCTTT. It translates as CASSQATGVEAFF.